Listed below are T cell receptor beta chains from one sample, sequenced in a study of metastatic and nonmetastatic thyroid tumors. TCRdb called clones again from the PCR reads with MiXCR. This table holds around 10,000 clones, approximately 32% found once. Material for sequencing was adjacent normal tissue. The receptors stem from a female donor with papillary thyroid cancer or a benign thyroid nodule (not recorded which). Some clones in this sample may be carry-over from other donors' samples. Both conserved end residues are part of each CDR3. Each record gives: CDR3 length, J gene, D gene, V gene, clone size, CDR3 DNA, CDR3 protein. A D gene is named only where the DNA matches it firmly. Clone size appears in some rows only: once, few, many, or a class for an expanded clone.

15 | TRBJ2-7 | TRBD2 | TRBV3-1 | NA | TGTGCCAGCAGCCAAGATCGGGAGGCGGCATCCGAGCAGTACTTC | CASSQDREAASEQYF
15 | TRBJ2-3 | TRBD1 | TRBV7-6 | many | TGTGCCAGCAGCGGCCGGGACAGGGGCCCAGATACGCAGTATTTT | CASSGRDRGPDTQYF
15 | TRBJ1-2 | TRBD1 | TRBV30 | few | TGTGCCTGGAAAGATAAGGACAGGGGTTTCTATGGCTACACCTTC | CAWKDKDRGFYGYTF
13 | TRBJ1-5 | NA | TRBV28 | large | TGTGCCGTGGAGGCCGGGAGCAATCAGCCCCAGCATTTT | CAVEAGSNQPQHF
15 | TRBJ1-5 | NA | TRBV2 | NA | TGTGCCAGCAGTGAATGGGGGCAGAGCAATCAGCCCCAGCATTTT | CASSEWGQSNQPQHF
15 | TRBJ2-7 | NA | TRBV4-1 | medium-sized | TGCGCCAGCAGCCGAAACAGGGAAGGCTCCTACGAGCAGTACTTC | CASSRNREGSYEQYF
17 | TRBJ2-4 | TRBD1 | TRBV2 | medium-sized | TGTGCCAGCAACGGCATCCGTGACAGGGAAGCCAAAAACATTCAGTACTTC | CASNGIRDREAKNIQYF
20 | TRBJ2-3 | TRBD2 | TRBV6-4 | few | TGTGCCAGCAGGAGAGTAGGACTAGCGGGGTGTAGATCTAGCACAGATACGCAGTATTTT | CASRRVGLAGCRSSTDTQYF
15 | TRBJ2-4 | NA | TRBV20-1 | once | TGCAGTGCTGACTCCCGGCGGGGAGCCAAAAACATTCAGTACTTC | CSADSRRGAKNIQYF
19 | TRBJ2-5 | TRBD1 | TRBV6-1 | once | TGTGCCAGCAGTGAAGCCCGTACCGGGACAGGCACGGCAAAAGAGACCCAGTACTTC | CASSEARTGTGTAKETQYF
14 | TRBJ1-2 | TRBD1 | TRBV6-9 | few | TGTGCCAGCAGCCAAGGGACAGCAAAATATGGCTACACCTTC | CASSQGTAKYGYTF
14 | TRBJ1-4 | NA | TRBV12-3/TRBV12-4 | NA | TGTGCCAGCAGAGACACCGGGGGCGGTGAAAAACTGTTTTTT | CASRDTGGGEKLFF
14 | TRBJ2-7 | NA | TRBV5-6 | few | TGTGCCAGCAGCACCCCGACAGGTCGAACGGAGCAGTACTTC | CASSTPTGRTEQYF
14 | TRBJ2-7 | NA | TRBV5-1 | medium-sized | TGCGCCAGCAGCTTGGGACAGAGCTCCTACGAGCAGTACTTC | CASSLGQSSYEQYF
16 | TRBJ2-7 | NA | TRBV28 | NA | TGTGCCAGCAGTTTTCAACTGTGGCAGTCGGACTACGAGCAGTACTTC | CASSFQLWQSDYEQYF
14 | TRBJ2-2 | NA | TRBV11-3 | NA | TGTGCCAGCAGCTTTGGGGCGAACACCGGGGAGCTGTTTTTT | CASSFGANTGELFF
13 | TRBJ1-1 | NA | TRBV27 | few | TGTGCCAGCAGTCCTGAGGGGAACACTGAAGCTTTCTTT | CASSPEGNTEAFF
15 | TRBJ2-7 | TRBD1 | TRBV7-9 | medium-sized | TGTGCCAGCAGCTCGCACCGGGACAGGGGCCACGAGCAGTACTTC | CASSSHRDRGHEQYF
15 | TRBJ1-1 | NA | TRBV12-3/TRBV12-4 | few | TGTGCCAGCAGTCTGATTAGCGGGAGGGACACTGAAGCTTTCTTT | CASSLISGRDTEAFF
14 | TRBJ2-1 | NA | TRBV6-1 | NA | TGTGCCAGCAGTGAGGGGGTAGTAGCCAATGAGCAGTTCTTC | CASSEGVVANEQFF
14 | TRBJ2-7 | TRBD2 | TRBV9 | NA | TGTGCCAGCAGCGTAGGGCTAGCGGGAGGTGAGCAGTACTTC | CASSVGLAGGEQYF
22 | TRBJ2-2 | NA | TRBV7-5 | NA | NA | CTSVPEADSPGTPPWGTGELFF
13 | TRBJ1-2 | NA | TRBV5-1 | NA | TGCGCCAGCAGCTTTTCGGAGGGGGATGGCTACACCTTC | CASSFSEGDGYTF
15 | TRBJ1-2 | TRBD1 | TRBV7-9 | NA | TGTGCCAGCAGCTTAGGGGACAGGACAGGCTATGGCTACACCTTC | CASSLGDRTGYGYTF
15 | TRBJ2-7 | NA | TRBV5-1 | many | TGCGCCAGCAGCTTGGCAGGGGGACTTTTCTACGAGCAGTACTTC | CASSLAGGLFYEQYF
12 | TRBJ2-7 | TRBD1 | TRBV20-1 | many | TGCAGTGCTAGACCGACAGGGTACGAGCAGTACTTC | CSARPTGYEQYF
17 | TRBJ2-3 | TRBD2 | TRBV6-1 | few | TGTGCCAGCAGTGAAGGCCGGGGGGGATGGAGCACAGATACGCAGTATTTT | CASSEGRGGWSTDTQYF
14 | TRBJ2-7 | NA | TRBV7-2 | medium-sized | TGTGCCAGCAGTACTTATGAGGGCTCCTACGAGCAGTACTTC | CASSTYEGSYEQYF
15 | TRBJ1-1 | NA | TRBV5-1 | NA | TGCGCCAGCAGCTTGCCAGGGCCCTTGAACACTGAAGCTTTCTTT | CASSLPGPLNTEAFF
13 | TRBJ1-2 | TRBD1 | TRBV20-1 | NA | TGCAGTGCTCAACCAGGGGGCGCTGGTGGCTACACCTTC | CSAQPGGAGGYTF
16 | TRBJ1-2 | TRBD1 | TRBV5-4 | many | TGTGCCAGCAGCTGGGGAGGGAGGGGGCGCGAAGATGGCTACACCTTC | CASSWGGRGREDGYTF
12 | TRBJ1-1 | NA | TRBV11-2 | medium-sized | TGTGCCAGCAGTTCACAGGCGGGGGAAGCTTTCTTT | CASSSQAGEAFF
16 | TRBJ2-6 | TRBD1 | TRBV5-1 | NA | TGCGCCAGCGGCTTGGGACAGGAGGCGGTGTCCAACGTCCTGACTTTC | CASGLGQEAVSNVLTF
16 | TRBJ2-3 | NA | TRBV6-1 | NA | TGTGCCAGCAGGGAAGGTCCGAGTGCCTTCACAGATACGCAGTATTTT | CASREGPSAFTDTQYF
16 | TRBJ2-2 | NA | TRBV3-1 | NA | TGTGCCAGCAGCACTATGACAGGTCCGAACACCGGGGAGCTGTTTTTT | CASSTMTGPNTGELFF
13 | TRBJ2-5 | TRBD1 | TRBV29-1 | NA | TGCAGCGTACCGGGACAGGGGGCTGAGACCCAGTACTTC | CSVPGQGAETQYF
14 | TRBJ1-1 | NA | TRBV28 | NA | TGTGCCAGCAGTTTGGGGACTAGAAACACTGAAGCTTTCTTT | CASSLGTRNTEAFF
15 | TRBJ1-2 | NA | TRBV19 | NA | TGTGCCAGTAGTATAGGAGGGGGTTTCTTCGGTGGCTACACCTTC | CASSIGGGFFGGYTF
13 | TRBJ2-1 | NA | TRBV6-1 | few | TGTGCCAGCAGTGAAGAGATTAGATGGGAGCAGTTCTTC | CASSEEIRWEQFF
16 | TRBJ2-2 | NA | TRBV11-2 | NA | TGTGCCAGCAGTTTTGGGGGGCGGGATAACACCGGGGAGCTGTTTTTT | CASSFGGRDNTGELFF
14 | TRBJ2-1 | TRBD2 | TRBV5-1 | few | TGCGCCAGCAGCTGGACTAGCGGGAACAATGAGCAGTTCTTC | CASSWTSGNNEQFF
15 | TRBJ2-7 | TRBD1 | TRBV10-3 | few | TGTGCCATCAGTGAATGGACAGGGAGCTCCTACGAGCAGTACTTC | CAISEWTGSSYEQYF
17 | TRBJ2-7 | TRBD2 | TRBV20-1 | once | TGCAGTGCGGGAGGGGGGTTAGCGGGAGGCCCGACCTACGAGCAGTACTTC | CSAGGGLAGGPTYEQYF
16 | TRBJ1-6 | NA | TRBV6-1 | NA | TGTGCCAGCAGAAGAATACACGCCGGGGCGCATTCACCCCTCCACTTT | CASRRIHAGAHSPLHF